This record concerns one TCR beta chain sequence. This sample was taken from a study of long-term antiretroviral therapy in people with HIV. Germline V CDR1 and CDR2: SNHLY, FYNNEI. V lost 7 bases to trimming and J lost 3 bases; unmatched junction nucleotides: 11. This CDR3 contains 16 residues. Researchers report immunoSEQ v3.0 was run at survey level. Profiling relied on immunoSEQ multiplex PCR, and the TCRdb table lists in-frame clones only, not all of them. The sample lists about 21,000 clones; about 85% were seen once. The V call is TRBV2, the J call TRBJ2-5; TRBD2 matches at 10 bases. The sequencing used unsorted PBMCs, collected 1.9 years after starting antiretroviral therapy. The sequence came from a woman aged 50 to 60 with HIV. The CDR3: CASTPSRAGGKETQYF. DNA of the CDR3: TGTGCCAGCACCCCGAGTCGAGCGGGGGGGAAAGAGACCCAGTACTTC.